This paragraph covers one T cell receptor beta chain sequence. Its antigen is not known. At the DNA level, this CDR3 is encoded by other sequences in the same sample as well. The treatment: oral pan-JAK inhibitor, 5-10 mg twice daily. This entry is derived from a study of CD8+ T cells in alopecia areata. Across the study: Using the percentage of affected scalp area, treated patients' severity was scored.

Points from the study as a whole: In scalp and blood, many expanded lesional clones persisted during tofacitinib. Having just one nonresponder leaves the connection between baseline CD8+ expansion and response unresolved. Tofacitinib significantly decreased scalp clonality and expanded CD8+ clones among top 100.

RNA was extracted and reverse transcribed into cDNA as the sequencing template. The table came from immunoSEQ multiplex PCR; TCRdb's copy has only in-frame clones and leaves some out. Seen here are fewer than 110,000 clones, almost 60% observed once, and the top ten hold around 17%. V trimming: 0 bases; J trimming: 2 bases; junction bases outside the gene matches: 0. CDR3 size: 14 residues. Germline values: CDR1 SGHTA, CDR2 FQGTGA. The J gene is TRBJ2-5, the V gene TRBV7-3, with 7 bases identical to TRBD2. The clonotype comes from a human donor with alopecia areata. This sample comprised CD8+ T cells sorted from blood, obtained between weeks 55 and 65, from a patient treated with tofacitinib. CDR3 nucleotide sequence: TGTGCCAGCAGCTTAACGGGGGGGCAAGAGACCCAGTACTTC. Translated, it gives CASSLTGGQETQYF.